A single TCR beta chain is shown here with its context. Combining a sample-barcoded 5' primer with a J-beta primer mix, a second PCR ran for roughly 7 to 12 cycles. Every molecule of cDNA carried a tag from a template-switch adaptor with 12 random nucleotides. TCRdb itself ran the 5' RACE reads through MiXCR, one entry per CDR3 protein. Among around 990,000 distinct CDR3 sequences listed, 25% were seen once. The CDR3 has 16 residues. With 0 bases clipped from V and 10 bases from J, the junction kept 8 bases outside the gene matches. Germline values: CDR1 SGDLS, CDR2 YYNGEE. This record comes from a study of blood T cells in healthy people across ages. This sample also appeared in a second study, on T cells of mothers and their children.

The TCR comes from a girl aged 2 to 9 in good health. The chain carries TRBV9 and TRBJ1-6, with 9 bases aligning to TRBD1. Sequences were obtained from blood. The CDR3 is CASSVEGQGKSSPLHF. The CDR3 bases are TGTGCCAGCAGCGTAGAAGGACAGGGGAAAAGCTCACCCCTCCACTTT. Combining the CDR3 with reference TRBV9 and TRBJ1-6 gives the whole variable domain DSGVTQTPKHLITATGQRVTLRCSPRSGDLSVYWYQQSLDQGLQFLIQYYNGEERAKGNILERFSAQQFPDLHSELNLSSLELGDSALYFCASSVEGQGKSSPLHFGNGTRLTVT.